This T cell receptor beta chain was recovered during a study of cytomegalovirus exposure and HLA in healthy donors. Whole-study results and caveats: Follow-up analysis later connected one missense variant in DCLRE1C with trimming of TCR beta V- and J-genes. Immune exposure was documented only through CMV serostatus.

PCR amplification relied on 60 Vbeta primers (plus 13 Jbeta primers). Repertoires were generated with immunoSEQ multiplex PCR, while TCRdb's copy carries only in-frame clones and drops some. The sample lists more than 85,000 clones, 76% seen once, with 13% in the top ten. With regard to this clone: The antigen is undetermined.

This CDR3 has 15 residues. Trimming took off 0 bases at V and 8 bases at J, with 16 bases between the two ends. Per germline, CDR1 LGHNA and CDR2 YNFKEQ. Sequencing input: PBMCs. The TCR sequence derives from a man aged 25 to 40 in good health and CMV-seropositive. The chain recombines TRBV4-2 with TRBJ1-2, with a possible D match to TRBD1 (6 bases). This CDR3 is CASSQDRGGARGYTF. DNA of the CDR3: TGTGCCAGCAGCCAAGATAGGGGGGGGGCTAGAGGCTACACCTTC.